This TCR beta chain emerged from a study of circulating and synovial CD4+ cells in juvenile arthritis. Overall study results and limits: These blood cells shared more CDR3 sequences with synovium than bulk blood.

V shed 3 bases, J shed 4 bases, and the junction held 3 bases outside the gene matches. Germline V lookup: CDR1 SGHRS, CDR2 YFSETQ. The CDR3 extends over 13 amino acids. The assay was immunoSEQ multiplex PCR, and TCRdb's table has in-frame clones only and misses some. The table shows 34,000 or so clones, with around 95% occurring only once. Comments on this clone: Its antigen remains unidentified.

The TCR was taken from a human donor with juvenile idiopathic arthritis. Sequenced: CD4+ T cells from blood. The chain uses TRBV5-1 and TRBJ2-5; 7 bases line up with TRBD1. The CDR3 is CASSSRDRETQYF. The CDR3, as DNA: TGCGCCAGCAGCTCCCGGGACAGAGAGACCCAGTACTTC.